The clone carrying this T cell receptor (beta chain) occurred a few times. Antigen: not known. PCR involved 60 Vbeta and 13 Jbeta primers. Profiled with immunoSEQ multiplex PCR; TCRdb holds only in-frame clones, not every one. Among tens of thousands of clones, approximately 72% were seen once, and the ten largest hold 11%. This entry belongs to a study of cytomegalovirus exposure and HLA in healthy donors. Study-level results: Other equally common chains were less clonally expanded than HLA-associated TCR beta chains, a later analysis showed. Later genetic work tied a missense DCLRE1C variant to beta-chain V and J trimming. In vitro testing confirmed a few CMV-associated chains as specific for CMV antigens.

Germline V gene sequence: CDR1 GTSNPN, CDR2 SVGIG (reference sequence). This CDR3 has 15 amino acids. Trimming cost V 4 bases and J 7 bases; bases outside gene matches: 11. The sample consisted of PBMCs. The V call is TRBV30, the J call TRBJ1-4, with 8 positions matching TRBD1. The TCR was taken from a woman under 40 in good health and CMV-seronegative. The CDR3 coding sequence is TGTGCCTGGATCGCCGGACAGGGAAGGGGTGAAAAACTGTTTTTT. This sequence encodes CAWIAGQGRGEKLFF.